Many counts were recorded for the clone carrying this TCR beta chain. This record belongs to a study of regulatory T cells in long-lasting Graves disease. Building of the TCR beta libraries involved iRepertoire HTBI primers and Arm-PCR of CDR3 regions. TCRdb reprocessed the multiplex PCR reads via MiXCR and lists one record per CDR3 protein. The sample lists about 400,000 distinct CDR3 sequences, around 15% occurring once. Germline CDR1 MDHEN, CDR2 SYDVKM. The ends were cut back, 10 bases at V and 7 bases at J, with 17 bases in the middle. CDR3 length equals 12 residues. Time point defined: newly diagnosed GD, antithyroid drugs for less than 3 months. PBMC-extracted RNA yielded the TCR library. These data are also associated with another study on T cells in Graves' hyperthyroidism and ophthalmopathy.

Specimen: peripheral blood mononuclear cells (PBMCs), collected at new diagnosis, from a patient treated with antithyroid drugs. V and J are TRBV28 and TRBJ2-7; D assignment may be TRBD1 or TRBD2 (5 bases each). The clonotype originates from a woman between 18 and 30 years old with Graves disease. CDR3: CANGWGSGEQYF. DNA for the CDR3: TGTGCCAACGGGTGGGGGTCAGGGGAGCAGTACTTC.